This TCR beta chain was captured by sequencing in a study of cytomegalovirus exposure and HLA in healthy donors. The study's findings and limits: A list of roughly 180 TCR beta chains associated with cytomegalovirus was given. In a later analysis, the majority of CMV-associated beta chains seemingly showed HLA restriction.

CDR3 size: 16 residues. Germline assignment: CDR1 SGHNT and CDR2 YENEEA. With 4 bases clipped from V and 0 bases from J, the junction kept 8 bases outside the gene matches. PCR amplification relied on 60 Vbeta primers (plus 13 Jbeta primers). Clones were read by immunoSEQ multiplex PCR, and TCRdb kept only the in-frame ones, dropping some. The sample holds 150,000 or so clones, roughly 73% seen once. About this clone itself: Its antigen is as yet unknown.

This chain joins TRBV11-3 and TRBJ1-1, with TRBD1 matching over 7 bases. This receptor was identified in a woman aged 18-35 years in good health and CMV-seronegative. Source material: PBMCs. The CDR3 nucleotides read TGTGCCAGCAGCTCCGTGTGGGACAGCATGAACACTGAAGCTTTCTTT. It codes for CASSSVWDSMNTEAFF.